The 4 T cell receptor beta chains given below trace back to one sample, sequenced in a study of response to subunit inactivated influenza vaccine (dated 2018 in TCRdb). The library was generated by RT-PCR. The instrument given in TCRdb is Illumina HiSeq 2500. The public reads were reprocessed in TCRdb via fastp at Q25 and MiXCR, keeping in-frame beta chains. Each record represents a unique CDR3 protein, reported with the most common genes and DNA among its rows. This sample comprises about 310,000 distinct CDR3 sequences, 20% to 25% of them detected only once. The ten largest make up more than 8.5% of the sample. The sequences come from PBMCs from blood, collected about 20 months after vaccination. The receptors here all came from a man between 50 and 75 years old who received an inactivated influenza vaccine. Donor details come from another sample of the same person, matched by shared clones.

The chain employs TRBV10-3 and TRBJ2-7, with TRBD1 identical over 8 bases. CDR3 length: 14 amino acids. Germline V gene data show CDR1 as ENHRY and CDR2 as SYGVKD. J was trimmed by 3 bases and V by 6 bases; bases with no gene match: 7. The CDR3 protein is CAISGTGGGYEQYF. The CDR3 bases are TGTGCCATCAGCGGTACAGGGGGAGGCTACGAGCAGTACTTC.

This clonotype has only a few counts. The CDR3 DNA reads as TGTGCCAGCAGCCAAGGGCTAACTCTCTATGGCTACACCTTC. Its translation: CASSQGLTLYGYTF. V and J are TRBV3-1 and TRBJ1-2; D is unresolved. V shed 1 base and J shed 4 bases, with 10 bases lying between them. The CDR3 has 14 residues. Germline CDR1 is LGHDT and CDR2 is YNNKEL (reference sequence).

This clonotype was found a few times. V is TRBV20-1 and J is TRBJ2-2; 10 bases align to TRBD1. CDR1 DFQATT and CDR2 SNEGSKA come from the germline V gene (reference sequence). Germline trimming cut 7 bases from V and 5 bases from J; bases unmatched to any gene: 4. The CDR3 runs to 13 residues. The CDR3 protein is CSVPGQGTGELFF. CDR3 bases: TGCAGTGTACCGGGACAGGGGACCGGGGAGCTGTTTTTT.

The J gene is TRBJ2-5, the V gene TRBV5-1; 7 bases agree with TRBD1. Germline-derived CDR1 and CDR2 are SGHRS and YFSETQ. Trimming removed 4 bases from V and 5 bases from J; junction bases left unmatched: 8. This CDR3 spans 14 amino acids. CDR3 sequence: CASSDRTGPETQYF. DNA for the CDR3: TGCGCCAGCAGCGACAGGACAGGCCCGGAGACCCAGTACTTC. Complete variable domain (other parts from reference TRBV5-1 and TRBJ2-5): KAGVTQTPRYLIKTRGQQVTLSCSPISGHRSVSWYQQTPGQGLQFLFEYFSETQRNKGNFPGRFSGRQFSNSRSEMNVSTLELGDSALYLCASSDRTGPETQYFGPGTRLLVL.